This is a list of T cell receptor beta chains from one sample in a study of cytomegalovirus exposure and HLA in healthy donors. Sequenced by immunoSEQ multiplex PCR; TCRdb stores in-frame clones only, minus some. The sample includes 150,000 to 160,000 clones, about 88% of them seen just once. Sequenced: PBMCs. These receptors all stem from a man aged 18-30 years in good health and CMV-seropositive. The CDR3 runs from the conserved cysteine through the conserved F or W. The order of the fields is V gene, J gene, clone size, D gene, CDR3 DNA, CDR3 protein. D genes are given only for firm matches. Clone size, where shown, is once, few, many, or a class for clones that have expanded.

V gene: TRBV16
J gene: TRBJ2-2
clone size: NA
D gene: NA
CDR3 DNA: TGTGCCAGCAGCAAAACCTCGGGGACCGGGGAGCTGTTTTTT
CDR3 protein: CASSKTSGTGELFF

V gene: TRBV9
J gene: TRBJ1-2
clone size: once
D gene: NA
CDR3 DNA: TGTGCCAGCAGCGTAGGTACAGGACCCTATGGCTACACCTTC
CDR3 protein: CASSVGTGPYGYTF

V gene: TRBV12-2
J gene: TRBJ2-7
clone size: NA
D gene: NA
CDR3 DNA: TGTGCAAGTCGCTTAGGTCTCGGGGGTCTGTACGAGCAGTACTTC
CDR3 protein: CASRLGLGGLYEQYF

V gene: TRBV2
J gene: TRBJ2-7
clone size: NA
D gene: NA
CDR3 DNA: TGTGCCAGCAGCGAACAGGGTGAGACCTACGAGCAGTACTTC
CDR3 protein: CASSEQGETYEQYF

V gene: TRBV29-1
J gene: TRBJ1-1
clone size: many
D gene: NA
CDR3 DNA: TGCAGCGTTGACTCGGGAGGGACTGAAGCTTTCTTT
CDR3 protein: CSVDSGGTEAFF

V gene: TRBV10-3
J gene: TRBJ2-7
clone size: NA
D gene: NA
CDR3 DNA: TGTGCCATCAGGAGGGCCCCCGGGGACACCTACGAGCAGTACTTC
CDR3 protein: CAIRRAPGDTYEQYF

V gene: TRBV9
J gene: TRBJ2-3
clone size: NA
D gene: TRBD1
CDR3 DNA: TGTGCCAGCAGCCCCCGACAGGGTTATACAGATACGCAGTATTTT
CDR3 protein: CASSPRQGYTDTQYF

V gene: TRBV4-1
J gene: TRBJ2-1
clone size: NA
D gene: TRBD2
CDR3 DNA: TGCGCCAGCAGCCCCACCGGGACTAGCGGGAGTCGTTTCAATGAGCAGTTCTTC
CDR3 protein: CASSPTGTSGSRFNEQFF

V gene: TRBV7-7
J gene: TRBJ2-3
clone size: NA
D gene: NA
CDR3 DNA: TGTGCCAGCAGCCGTGGACAGAGAGCCACAGATACGCAGTATTTT
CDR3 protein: CASSRGQRATDTQYF

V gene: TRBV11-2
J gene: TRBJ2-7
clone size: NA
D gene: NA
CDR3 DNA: TGTGCCAGCAGCTTAGGGCCCTCGCTCTCCTACGAGCAGTACTTC
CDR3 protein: CASSLGPSLSYEQYF

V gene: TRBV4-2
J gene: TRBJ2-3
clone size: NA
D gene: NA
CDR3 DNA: TGTGCCAGCAGCCCCCCTAGCGTAGATACGCAGTATTTT
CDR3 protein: CASSPPSVDTQYF

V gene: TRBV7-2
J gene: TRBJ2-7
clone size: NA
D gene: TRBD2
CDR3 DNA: TGTGCCAGCAGCTTAGGGAGCGGGGGGAACTCCTACGAGCAGTACTTC
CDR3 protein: CASSLGSGGNSYEQYF

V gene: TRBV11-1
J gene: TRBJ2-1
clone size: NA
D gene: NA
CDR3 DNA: TGTGCCAGCAGCTTAGCGTACGGCAGGCCGAAGAATGAGCAGTTCTTC
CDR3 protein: CASSLAYGRPKNEQFF

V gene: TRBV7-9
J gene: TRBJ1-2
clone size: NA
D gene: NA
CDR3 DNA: TGTGCCAGCAGCTTGAAGGGGCCAAACTATGGCTACACCTTC
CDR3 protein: CASSLKGPNYGYTF

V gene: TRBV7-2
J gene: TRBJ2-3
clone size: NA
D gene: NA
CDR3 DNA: TGTGCCAGCACCTGGGCACAGGCCACAGATACGCAGTATTTT
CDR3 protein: CASTWAQATDTQYF

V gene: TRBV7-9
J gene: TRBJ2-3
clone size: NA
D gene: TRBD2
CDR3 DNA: TGTGCCAGCAGCTTATACCGGACTAGCGGGAGGGCAGATACGCAGTATTTT
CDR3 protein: CASSLYRTSGRADTQYF

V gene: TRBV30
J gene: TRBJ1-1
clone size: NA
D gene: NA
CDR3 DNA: TGTGCCTGGAGTGTCCCCGGGACACCGAACACTGAAGCTTTCTTT
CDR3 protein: CAWSVPGTPNTEAFF

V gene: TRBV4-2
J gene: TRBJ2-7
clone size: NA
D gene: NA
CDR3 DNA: TGTGCCAGCAGCCAAGGACAGACCTACGAGCAGTACTTC
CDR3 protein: CASSQGQTYEQYF

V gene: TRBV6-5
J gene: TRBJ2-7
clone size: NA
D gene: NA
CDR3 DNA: TGTGCCAGCAGTGGCGGGACAGCGATCTACGAGCAGTACTTC
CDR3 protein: CASSGGTAIYEQYF

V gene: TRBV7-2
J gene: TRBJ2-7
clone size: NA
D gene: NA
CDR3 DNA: TGTGCCAGCAGCTTCAGGGTCGCTGGCGAGCAGTACTTC
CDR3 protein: CASSFRVAGEQYF

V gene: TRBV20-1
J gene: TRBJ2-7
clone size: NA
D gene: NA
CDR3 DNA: TGCAGTGCCCAGACTACGGAGCAGTACTTC
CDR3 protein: CSAQTTEQYF

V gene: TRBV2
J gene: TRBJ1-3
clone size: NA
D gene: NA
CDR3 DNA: TGTGCCAGCAGTGATCAGGGAACGGCTGGAAACACCATATATTTT
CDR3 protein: CASSDQGTAGNTIYF

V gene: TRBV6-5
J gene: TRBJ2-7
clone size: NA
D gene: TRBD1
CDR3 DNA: TGTGCCAGCAGTTACTCCGGGGACAGTTCCTACGAGCAGTACTTC
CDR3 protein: CASSYSGDSSYEQYF

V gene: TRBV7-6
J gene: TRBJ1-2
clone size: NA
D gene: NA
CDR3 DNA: TGTGCCAGCAGCTTAGCGGAGGGTTACTATGGCTACACCTTC
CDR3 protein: CASSLAEGYYGYTF

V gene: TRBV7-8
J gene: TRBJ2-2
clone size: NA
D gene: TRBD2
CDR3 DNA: TGTGCCAGCAGCTCGATCGGCCGCGGGAGGGAGTCCGGGGAGCTGTTTTTT
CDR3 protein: CASSSIGRGRESGELFF

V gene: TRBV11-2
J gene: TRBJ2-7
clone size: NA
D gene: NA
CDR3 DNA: TGTGCCAGCAGCGCCCCGATGGGGCCGCACGAGCAGTACTTC
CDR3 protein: CASSAPMGPHEQYF

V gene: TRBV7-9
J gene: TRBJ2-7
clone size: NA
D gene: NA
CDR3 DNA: TGTGCCAGCAGAACCGGGGGACCCAGGTCCCACGAGCAGTACTTC
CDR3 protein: CASRTGGPRSHEQYF

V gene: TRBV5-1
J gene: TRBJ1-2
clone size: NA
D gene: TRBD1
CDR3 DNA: TGCGCCAGCAGCTCAACAGGGGGCCACCCTGCAGATGGCTACACCTTC
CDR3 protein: CASSSTGGHPADGYTF

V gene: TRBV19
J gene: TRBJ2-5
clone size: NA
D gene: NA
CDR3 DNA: TGTGCCAGTAGACCAAACACAGTGGAGACCCAGTACTTC
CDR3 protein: CASRPNTVETQYF

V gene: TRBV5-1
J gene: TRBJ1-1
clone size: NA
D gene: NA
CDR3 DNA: TGCGCCAGCAGCTTGGGGGGCACCTACACTGAAGCTTTCTTT
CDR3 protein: CASSLGGTYTEAFF

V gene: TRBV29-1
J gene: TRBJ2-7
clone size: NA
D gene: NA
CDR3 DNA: TGCAGCGTCCGACTCTCCTACGAGCAGTACTTC
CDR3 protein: CSVRLSYEQYF

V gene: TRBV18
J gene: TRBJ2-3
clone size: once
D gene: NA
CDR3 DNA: TGTGCCAGCTCACGATTAGCAACAACAGATACGCAGTATTTT
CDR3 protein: CASSRLATTDTQYF

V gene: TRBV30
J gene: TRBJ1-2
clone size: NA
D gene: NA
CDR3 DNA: TGTGCCTGGAGTGACACCGCCTATGGCTACACCTTC
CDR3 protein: CAWSDTAYGYTF

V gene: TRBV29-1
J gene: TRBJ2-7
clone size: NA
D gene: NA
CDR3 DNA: TGCAGCGTTGAATACAACTACGAGCAGTACTTC
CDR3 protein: CSVEYNYEQYF

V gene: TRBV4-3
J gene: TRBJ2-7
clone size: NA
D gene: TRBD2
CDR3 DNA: TGCGCCAGCAGCCAAGAAGCGGGGGCCGGCGAGCAGTACTTC
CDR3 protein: CASSQEAGAGEQYF

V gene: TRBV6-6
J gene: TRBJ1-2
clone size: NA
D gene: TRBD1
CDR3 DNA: TGTGCCAGCAGTCGTCTAAAGGGGGGAGGACAGGACGGCTACACCTTC
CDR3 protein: CASSRLKGGGQDGYTF

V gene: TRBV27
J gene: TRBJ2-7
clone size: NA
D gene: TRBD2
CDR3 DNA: TGTGCCAGCAGTTCCCTCCTGAATCTAGCGGGAGTTGCCCACGAGCAGTACTTC
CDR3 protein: CASSSLLNLAGVAHEQYF

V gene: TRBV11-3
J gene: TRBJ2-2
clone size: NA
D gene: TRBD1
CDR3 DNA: TGTGCCAGCAGCTTAGGACAGGGGAGCACCGGGGAGCTGTTTTTT
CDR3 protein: CASSLGQGSTGELFF

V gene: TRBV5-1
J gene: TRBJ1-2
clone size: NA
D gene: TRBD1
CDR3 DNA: TGCGCCAGCAGCTTGGGGGACAGGGAGTTTGATGGCTACACCTTC
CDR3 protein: CASSLGDREFDGYTF

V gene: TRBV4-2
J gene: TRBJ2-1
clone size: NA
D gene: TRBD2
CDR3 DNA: TGTGCCAGCAGCTATCCGGAACTAGCGGGAGACGATGAGCAGTTCTTC
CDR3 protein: CASSYPELAGDDEQFF

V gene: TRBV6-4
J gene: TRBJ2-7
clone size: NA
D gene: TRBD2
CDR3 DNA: TGTGCCAGCAGTGACTCGGGTAGCGGGAGCTACGAGCAGTACTTC
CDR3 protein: CASSDSGSGSYEQYF

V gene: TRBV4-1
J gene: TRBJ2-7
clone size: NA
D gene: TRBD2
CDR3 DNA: TGCGCCAGCAGCCAGAGGGGGGCGGCTAGCGGGGGGGCCTACGAGCAGTACTTC
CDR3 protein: CASSQRGAASGGAYEQYF

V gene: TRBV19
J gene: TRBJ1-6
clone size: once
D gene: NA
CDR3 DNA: TGTGCCAGTACCCCTCGAGGATATAATTCACCCCTCCACTTT
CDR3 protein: CASTPRGYNSPLHF

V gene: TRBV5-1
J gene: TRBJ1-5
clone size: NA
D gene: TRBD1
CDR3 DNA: TGCGCCAGCAGCTTGGGACAGGGGGCTGGTCAGCCCCAGCATTTT
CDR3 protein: CASSLGQGAGQPQHF